These T cell receptor beta chains were read from a single sample in a study of human T cells and chemical hapten exposure. TCRdb re-called the RACE reads through MiXCR, storing one row per CDR3 protein. There are 140,000 or so distinct CDR3 sequences in the sample; approximately 12% occur only once, and 1.4% lies in the top ten. The source material was whole blood, sampled in connection with sensitization to the hapten diphenylcyclopropenone (DPC). The receptors stem from a woman in her 50s with alopecia areata. Some clones in this sample may be carry-over from other donors' samples. Each CDR3 is given with its conserved first and last residue. The D gene is left open where the match is weak. Some rows have no size entry. The others give once, few or many, or a class for an expanded clone.

cdr3_length: 12
v_call: TRBV12-3/TRBV12-4
clone_size: few
j_call: TRBJ1-6
d_call: -
cdr3_nt: TGTGCCAGCAGTTTATCCCCTCTCCCCCTCCACTTT
cdr3_aa: CASSLSPLPLHF

cdr3_length: 12
v_call: TRBV29-1
clone_size: -
j_call: TRBJ2-7
d_call: -
cdr3_nt: TGCAGCGGCGGACAGTACTCCTACGAGCAGTACTTC
cdr3_aa: CSGGQYSYEQYF

cdr3_length: 16
v_call: TRBV27
clone_size: few
j_call: TRBJ1-2
d_call: TRBD1
cdr3_nt: TGTGCCAGCAGTTTATCCGGGACAGGGGGCGCCTTTGGCTACACCTTC
cdr3_aa: CASSLSGTGGAFGYTF

cdr3_length: 15
v_call: TRBV14
clone_size: many
j_call: TRBJ1-6
d_call: -
cdr3_nt: TGTGCCAGCAGCCCAATCGGGGGGGGCTATTCGACCCTCCACTTT
cdr3_aa: CASSPIGGGYSTLHF

cdr3_length: 14
v_call: TRBV20-1
clone_size: -
j_call: TRBJ2-1
d_call: -
cdr3_nt: TGCAGTGCTAGAGGTCGCAGGGTAGACAATGAGCAGTTCTTC
cdr3_aa: CSARGRRVDNEQFF

cdr3_length: 14
v_call: TRBV3-1
clone_size: few
j_call: TRBJ1-2
d_call: -
cdr3_nt: TGTGCCAGCAGCCAAAGGGCGGGGGTTAGAGGCTACACCTTC
cdr3_aa: CASSQRAGVRGYTF

cdr3_length: 16
v_call: TRBV11-2
clone_size: -
j_call: TRBJ2-2
d_call: TRBD1
cdr3_nt: TGTGCCAGCAGCCATAGTCCAGGGGGCTACACCGGGGAGCTGTTTTTT
cdr3_aa: CASSHSPGGYTGELFF

cdr3_length: 14
v_call: TRBV30
clone_size: few
j_call: TRBJ2-7
d_call: -
cdr3_nt: TGTGCCTGGAGTAGGGGACAAGGGCACCACGAGCAGTACTTC
cdr3_aa: CAWSRGQGHHEQYF

cdr3_length: 15
v_call: TRBV3-1
clone_size: few
j_call: TRBJ2-1
d_call: -
cdr3_nt: TGTGCCAGCAGCCAAGGTACCGGACGGAACAATGAGCAGTTCTTC
cdr3_aa: CASSQGTGRNNEQFF

cdr3_length: 12
v_call: TRBV12-3/TRBV12-4
clone_size: -
j_call: TRBJ1-4
d_call: -
cdr3_nt: TGTGCCAGCAGTTTAGGCGACAAGAAACTGTTTTTT
cdr3_aa: CASSLGDKKLFF

cdr3_length: 11
v_call: TRBV3-1
clone_size: -
j_call: TRBJ2-1
d_call: -
cdr3_nt: TGTGCCAGCAGCCAGCTCAATGAGCAGTTCTTC
cdr3_aa: CASSQLNEQFF

cdr3_length: 15
v_call: TRBV2
clone_size: -
j_call: TRBJ2-1
d_call: -
cdr3_nt: TGTGCCAGCAGTTTAGCGGAGTTAGCCTCCAATGAGCAGTTCTTC
cdr3_aa: CASSLAELASNEQFF

cdr3_length: 13
v_call: TRBV20-1
clone_size: few
j_call: TRBJ2-1
d_call: TRBD2
cdr3_nt: TGCAGCCCCGGGGTAGCGGGACGGAATGAGCAGTTCTTC
cdr3_aa: CSPGVAGRNEQFF

cdr3_length: 13
v_call: TRBV5-1
clone_size: many
j_call: TRBJ1-1
d_call: TRBD1
cdr3_nt: TGCGCCAGCAGCCCGGCGGACAGGATAGAAGCTTTCTTT
cdr3_aa: CASSPADRIEAFF

cdr3_length: 17
v_call: TRBV20-1
clone_size: few
j_call: TRBJ2-1
d_call: TRBD2
cdr3_nt: TGCAGTGCTAGAGGTGGACTAGCGGGAGCGTCCTACAATGAGCAGTTCTTC
cdr3_aa: CSARGGLAGASYNEQFF

cdr3_length: 15
v_call: TRBV2
clone_size: few
j_call: TRBJ1-1
d_call: TRBD1
cdr3_nt: TGTGCCAGCAGGGATAGACAGGGTGTGAATACTGAAGCTTTCTTT
cdr3_aa: CASRDRQGVNTEAFF

cdr3_length: 14
v_call: TRBV12-3/TRBV12-4
clone_size: -
j_call: TRBJ2-7
d_call: -
cdr3_nt: TGTGCCAGCAGCCCCCGGGCGGGGTATTACGAGCAGTACTTC
cdr3_aa: CASSPRAGYYEQYF

cdr3_length: 14
v_call: TRBV7-3
clone_size: -
j_call: TRBJ2-7
d_call: TRBD1
cdr3_nt: TGTGCCAGCAGCAGGGGGCACCCGTCGGACGAGCAGTACTTC
cdr3_aa: CASSRGHPSDEQYF

cdr3_length: 16
v_call: TRBV13
clone_size: -
j_call: TRBJ2-1
d_call: TRBD2
cdr3_nt: TGTGCCAGCAGCTCTGCCCCCCTAGCGGGAGGGGATGAGCAGTTCTTC
cdr3_aa: CASSSAPLAGGDEQFF

cdr3_length: 14
v_call: TRBV27
clone_size: few
j_call: TRBJ2-7
d_call: -
cdr3_nt: TGTGCCAGCAGTTCACCCGGGATAAATGCCGAGCAGTACTTC
cdr3_aa: CASSSPGINAEQYF

cdr3_length: 14
v_call: TRBV2
clone_size: many
j_call: TRBJ1-6
d_call: TRBD1
cdr3_nt: TGTGCCAGCAGTGCCCCAGGGGGCGGTTCACCCCTCCACTTT
cdr3_aa: CASSAPGGGSPLHF

cdr3_length: 15
v_call: TRBV18
clone_size: -
j_call: TRBJ1-5
d_call: -
cdr3_nt: TGTGCCAGCTCACCGGAGCAGGGGAGAAATCAGCCCCAGCATTTT
cdr3_aa: CASSPEQGRNQPQHF

cdr3_length: 13
v_call: TRBV11-3
clone_size: -
j_call: TRBJ2-3
d_call: -
cdr3_nt: TGTGCCAGCAGCTCAGGGGACGGAGATACGCAGTATTTT
cdr3_aa: CASSSGDGDTQYF

cdr3_length: 14
v_call: TRBV28
clone_size: -
j_call: TRBJ1-2
d_call: -
cdr3_nt: TGTGCCAGCAGTTTAGGACAGACTAACTATGGCTACACCTTC
cdr3_aa: CASSLGQTNYGYTF

cdr3_length: 14
v_call: TRBV15
clone_size: few
j_call: TRBJ1-3
d_call: -
cdr3_nt: TGTGCCACCAAGAGGACCGTCTCTGGAAACACCATATATTTT
cdr3_aa: CATKRTVSGNTIYF

cdr3_length: 12
v_call: TRBV19
clone_size: many
j_call: TRBJ2-5
d_call: -
cdr3_nt: TGTGCCACCCAGGGGCTGGGAGAGACCCAGTACTTC
cdr3_aa: CATQGLGETQYF